The rows below give T cell receptor beta chains drawn from one sample of a study of cytomegalovirus exposure and HLA in healthy donors. Generated by immunoSEQ multiplex PCR, the TCRdb table keeps only in-frame clones and is missing some. Here the sample spans 130,000 to 150,000 clones, roughly 86% being singletons. Material for sequencing was PBMCs. Receptor source: a man aged 18 to 30 in good health and CMV-seropositive. CDR3s include the opening cysteine and the closing phenylalanine or tryptophan. The D gene is left open where the match is weak. The size field is filled for only some rows; it gives once, few, many or a size class.

V gene,CDR3 length,J gene,D gene,clone size,CDR3 protein,CDR3 DNA
TRBV12-5,13,TRBJ2-7,NA,NA,CASGLVSSYEQYF,TGTGCTAGTGGTTTGGTATCGAGTTACGAGCAGTACTTC
TRBV27,12,TRBJ1-1,NA,NA,CASSSVQGRAFF,TGTGCCAGCAGTTCCGTCCAGGGCCGAGCTTTCTTT
TRBV2,15,TRBJ2-3,TRBD2,NA,CASSSQAGPADTQYF,TGTGCCAGCAGCTCCCAAGCGGGACCGGCAGATACGCAGTATTTT
TRBV5-1,14,TRBJ2-5,NA,NA,CASSEGTDQETQYF,TGCGCCAGCAGCGAGGGGACTGACCAGGAGACCCAGTACTTC
TRBV30,14,TRBJ2-1,NA,NA,CAWRLPGLGDEQFF,TGTGCCTGGAGATTACCGGGACTTGGTGATGAGCAGTTCTTC
TRBV7-9,15,TRBJ1-4,NA,NA,CASSQPGSRGEKLFF,TGTGCCAGCAGCCAGCCGGGATCCCGGGGTGAAAAACTGTTTTTT
TRBV7-9,16,TRBJ2-1,NA,NA,CASSLVDRSSYNEQFF,TGTGCCAGCAGCTTAGTGGACAGAAGCTCCTACAATGAGCAGTTCTTC
TRBV6-5,16,TRBJ2-5,NA,NA,CASSYSISLPQETQYF,TGTGCCAGCAGTTACTCGATTAGCCTTCCCCAAGAGACCCAGTACTTC
TRBV18,14,TRBJ1-1,NA,once,CASSPAGLNTEAFF,TGTGCCAGCTCACCTGCAGGATTGAACACTGAAGCTTTCTTT
TRBV11-2,12,TRBJ2-7,NA,NA,CASSLNGGEQYF,TGTGCCAGCAGCTTGAACGGAGGGGAGCAGTACTTC
TRBV7-9,14,TRBJ2-5,NA,NA,CASSLPGHQETQYF,TGTGCCAGCAGCTTGCCAGGGCACCAAGAGACCCAGTACTTC
TRBV6-1,14,TRBJ2-5,NA,NA,CASIQQGVTETQYF,TGTGCCAGCATTCAGCAGGGCGTTACAGAGACCCAGTACTTC
TRBV18,14,TRBJ2-1,TRBD2,NA,CASSQLAGGNEQFF,TGTGCCAGCTCACAACTAGCGGGGGGGAATGAGCAGTTCTTC
TRBV18,17,TRBJ1-5,TRBD1,NA,CASSPRGQGGIEQPQHF,TGTGCCAGCTCACCGCGGGGACAGGGGGGTATAGAACAGCCCCAGCATTTT
TRBV5-1,15,TRBJ2-1,NA,NA,CASSLDQGPYNEQFF,TGCGCCAGCAGCTTGGACCAGGGGCCCTACAATGAGCAGTTCTTC
TRBV27,17,TRBJ1-5,NA,NA,CASFLPTSGNSNQPQHF,TGTGCCAGCTTCCTCCCTACCTCGGGGAATAGCAATCAGCCCCAGCATTTT
TRBV13,15,TRBJ2-1,TRBD2,once,CASSLVAGGLNEQFF,TGTGCCAGCAGCTTGGTGGCGGGAGGACTCAATGAGCAGTTCTTC
TRBV30,16,TRBJ1-2,TRBD1,NA,CAWNHPRDRGLYGYTF,TGTGCCTGGAACCACCCACGGGACAGGGGATTGTATGGCTACACCTTC
TRBV6-4,14,TRBJ1-1,TRBD1,NA,CASRTGTGGSEAFF,TGTGCCAGCAGGACCGGGACAGGGGGATCTGAAGCTTTCTTT
TRBV10-2,14,TRBJ2-2,TRBD1,NA,CASSRDSLTGELFF,TGCGCCAGCAGCCGGGACAGCTTAACCGGGGAGCTGTTTTTT
TRBV5-6,13,TRBJ2-7,NA,NA,CASSVRWGDEQYF,TGTGCCAGCAGCGTACGCTGGGGAGACGAGCAGTACTTC
TRBV7-9,14,TRBJ1-6,TRBD1,once,CASSSGGWSSPLHF,TGTGCCAGCAGCTCAGGGGGCTGGAGTTCACCCCTCCACTTT